These T cell receptor beta chains were read from a single sample in a study of blood T cell repertoires in COVID-19. The method was immunoSEQ multiplex PCR; TCRdb's version includes in-frame clones alone and lacks a portion of them. The sample has 650,000 to 800,000 clones, approximately 90% seen once. Material: peripheral blood. These receptors originate from a woman under 30 with acute or convalescent COVID-19. CDR3s include the opening cysteine and the closing phenylalanine or tryptophan.

13	TRBV3-1/TRBV3-2	CASSQDRTGPQHF
12	TRBV19	CATQDRGGGYTF
15	TRBV7-3	CASSPRTSRGGELFF
13	TRBV5-4	CASSLANGDTQYF
16	TRBV7-9	CASSIVGAGGPYGYTF
13	TRBV24-1	CATSGQGREPQHF
15	TRBV6-5	CASTDRETYNSPLHF
14	TRBV6-5	CASRGTGGVGELFF
13	TRBV29-1	CSVFTGSSTEAFF
14	TRBV3-1/TRBV3-2	CASSQSGTGEKLFF
12	TRBV12-3/TRBV12-4	CAMGRRLNEQFF
17	TRBV9	CASSVGGRGRNTGELFF
15	TRBV18	CASSPVVRHLYEQYF